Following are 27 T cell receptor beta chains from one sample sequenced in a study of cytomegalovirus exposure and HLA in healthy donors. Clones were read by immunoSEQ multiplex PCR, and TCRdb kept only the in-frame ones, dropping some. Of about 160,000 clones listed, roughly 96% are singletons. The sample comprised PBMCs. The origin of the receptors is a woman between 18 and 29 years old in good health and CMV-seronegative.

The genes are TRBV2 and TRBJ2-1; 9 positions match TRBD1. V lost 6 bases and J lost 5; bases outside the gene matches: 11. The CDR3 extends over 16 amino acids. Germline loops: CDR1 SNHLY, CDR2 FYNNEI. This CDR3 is CASRSGTGRFDNEQFF. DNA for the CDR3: TGTGCCAGCAGGAGTGGGACAGGGAGATTCGACAATGAGCAGTTCTTC.

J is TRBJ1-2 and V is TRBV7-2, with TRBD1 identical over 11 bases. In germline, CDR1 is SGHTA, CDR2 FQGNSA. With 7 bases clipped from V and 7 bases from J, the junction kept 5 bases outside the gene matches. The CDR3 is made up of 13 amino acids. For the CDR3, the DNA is TGTGCCAGCAAAGGGACAGGGGGGTTTGGCTACACCTTC. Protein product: CASKGTGGFGYTF.

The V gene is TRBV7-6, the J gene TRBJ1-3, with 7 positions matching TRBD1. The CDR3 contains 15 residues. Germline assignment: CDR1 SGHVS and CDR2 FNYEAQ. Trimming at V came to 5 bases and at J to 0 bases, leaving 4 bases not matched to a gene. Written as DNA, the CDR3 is TGTGCCAGCAGCAACCCAGGGGGCTCTGGAAACACCATATATTTT. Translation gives CASSNPGGSGNTIYF.

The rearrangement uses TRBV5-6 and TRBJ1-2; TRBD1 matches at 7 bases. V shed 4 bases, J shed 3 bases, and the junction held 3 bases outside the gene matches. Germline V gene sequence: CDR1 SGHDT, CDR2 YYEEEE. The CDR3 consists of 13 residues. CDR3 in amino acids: CASSDRAYYGYTF. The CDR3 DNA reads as TGTGCCAGCAGCGACAGGGCCTACTATGGCTACACCTTC.

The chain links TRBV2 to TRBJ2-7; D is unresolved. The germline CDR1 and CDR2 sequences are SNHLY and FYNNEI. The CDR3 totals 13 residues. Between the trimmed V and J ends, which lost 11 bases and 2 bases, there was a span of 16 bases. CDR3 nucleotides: TGTGCCCTCACACGAAGACTCACCTACGAGCAGTACTTC. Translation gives CALTRRLTYEQYF. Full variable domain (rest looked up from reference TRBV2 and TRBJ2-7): EPEVTQTPSHQVTQMGQEVILRCVPISNHLYFYWYRQILGQKVEFLVSFYNNEISEKSEIFDDQFSVERPDGSNFTLKIRSTKLEDSAMYFCALTRRLTYEQYFGPGTRLTVT.

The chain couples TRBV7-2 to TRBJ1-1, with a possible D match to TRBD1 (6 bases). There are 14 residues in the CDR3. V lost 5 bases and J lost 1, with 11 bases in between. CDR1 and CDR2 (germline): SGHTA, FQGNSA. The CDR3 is CASSIRTENTEAFF. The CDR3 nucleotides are TGTGCCAGCAGCATAAGGACAGAGAACACTGAAGCTTTCTTT.

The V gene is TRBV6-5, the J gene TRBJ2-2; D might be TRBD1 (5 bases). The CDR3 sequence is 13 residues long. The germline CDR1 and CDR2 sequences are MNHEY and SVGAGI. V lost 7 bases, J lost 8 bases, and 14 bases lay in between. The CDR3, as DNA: TGTGCCAGCACCAGGGCCCCCTCGGGGGAGCTGTTTTTT. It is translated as CASTRAPSGELFF.

CDR3 sequence: CAWDRTGHFF. In DNA form, the CDR3 reads TGTGCCTGGGATAGGACAGGACACTTCTTC. The chain recombines TRBV30 with TRBJ2-1, with 7 bases matching TRBD1. Trimming at V came to 5 bases and at J to 16 bases, leaving 8 bases not matched to a gene. CDR3 length: 10 residues. CDR1 is GTSNPN, CDR2 SVGIG, per germline (reference sequence).

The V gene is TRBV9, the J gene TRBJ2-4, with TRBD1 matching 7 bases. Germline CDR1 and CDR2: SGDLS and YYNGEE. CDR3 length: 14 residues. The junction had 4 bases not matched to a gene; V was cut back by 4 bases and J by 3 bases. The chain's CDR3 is CASSPDRVKNIQYF. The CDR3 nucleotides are TGTGCCAGCAGCCCAGACAGGGTCAAAAACATTCAGTACTTC.

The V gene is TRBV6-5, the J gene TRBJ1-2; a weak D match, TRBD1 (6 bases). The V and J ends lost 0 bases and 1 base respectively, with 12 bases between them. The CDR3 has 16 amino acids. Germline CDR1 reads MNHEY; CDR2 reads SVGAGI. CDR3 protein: CASSYSIDRFNYGYTF. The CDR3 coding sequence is TGTGCCAGCAGTTACTCCATCGACAGGTTTAACTATGGCTACACCTTC.

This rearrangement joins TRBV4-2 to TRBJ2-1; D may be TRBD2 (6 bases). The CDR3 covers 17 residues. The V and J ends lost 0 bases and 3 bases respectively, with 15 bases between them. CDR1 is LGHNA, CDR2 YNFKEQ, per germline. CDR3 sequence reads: CASSQDRGTESYNEQFF. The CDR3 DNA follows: TGTGCCAGCAGCCAAGATCGGGGGACGGAGAGCTACAATGAGCAGTTCTTC.

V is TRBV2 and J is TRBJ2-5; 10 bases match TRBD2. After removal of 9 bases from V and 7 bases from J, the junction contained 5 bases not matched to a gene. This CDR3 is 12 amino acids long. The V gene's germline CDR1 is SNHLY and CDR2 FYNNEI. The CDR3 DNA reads TGTGCCAGTAGCGGGAGGCTAGTGACCCAGTACTTC. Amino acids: CASSGRLVTQYF.

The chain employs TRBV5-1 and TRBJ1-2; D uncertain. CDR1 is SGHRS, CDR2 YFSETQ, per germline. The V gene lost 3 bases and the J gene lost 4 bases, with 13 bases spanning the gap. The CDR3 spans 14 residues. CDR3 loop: CASSSMSYSYGYTF. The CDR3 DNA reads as TGCGCCAGCAGCTCCATGAGTTATTCCTATGGCTACACCTTC.

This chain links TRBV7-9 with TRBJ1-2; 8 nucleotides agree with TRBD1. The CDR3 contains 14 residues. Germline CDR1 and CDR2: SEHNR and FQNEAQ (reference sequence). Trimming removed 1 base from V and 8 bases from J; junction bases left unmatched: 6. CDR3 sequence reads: CASSLGATGAGYTF. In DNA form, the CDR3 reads TGTGCCAGCAGCTTAGGTGCGACAGGGGCCGGCTACACCTTC.

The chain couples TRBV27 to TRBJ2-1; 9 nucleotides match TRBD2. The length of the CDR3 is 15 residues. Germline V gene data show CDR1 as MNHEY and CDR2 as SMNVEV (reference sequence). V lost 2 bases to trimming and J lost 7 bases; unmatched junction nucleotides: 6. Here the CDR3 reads CASSLGGGAGNEQFF. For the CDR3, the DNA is TGTGCCAGCAGTTTAGGCGGGGGGGCTGGAAATGAGCAGTTCTTC.

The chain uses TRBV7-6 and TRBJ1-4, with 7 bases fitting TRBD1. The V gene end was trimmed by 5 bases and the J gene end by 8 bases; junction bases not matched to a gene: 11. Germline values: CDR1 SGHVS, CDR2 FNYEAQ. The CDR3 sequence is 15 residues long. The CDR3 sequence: CASSPIDREGEKLFF. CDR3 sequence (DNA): TGTGCCAGCAGCCCAATCGACAGGGAAGGGGAAAAACTGTTTTTT.

The CDR3 here is CAISESMAGSGANVLTF. The CDR3 DNA reads TGTGCCATCAGTGAGTCGATGGCAGGGTCTGGGGCCAACGTCCTGACTTTC. The chain carries TRBV10-3 and TRBJ2-6, with D perhaps matching TRBD1 (5 bases). The germline V gene encodes CDR1 ENHRY and CDR2 SYGVKD. This CDR3 has 17 residues. Trimming took 0 bases from V and 1 from J, leaving 10 bases between them.

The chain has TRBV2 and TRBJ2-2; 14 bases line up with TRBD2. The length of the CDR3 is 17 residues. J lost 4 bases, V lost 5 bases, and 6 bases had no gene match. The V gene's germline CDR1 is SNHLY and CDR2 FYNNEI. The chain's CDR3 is CASSRLAGGPGTGELFF. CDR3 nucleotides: TGTGCCAGCAGTAGACTAGCGGGGGGGCCGGGCACCGGGGAGCTGTTTTTT.

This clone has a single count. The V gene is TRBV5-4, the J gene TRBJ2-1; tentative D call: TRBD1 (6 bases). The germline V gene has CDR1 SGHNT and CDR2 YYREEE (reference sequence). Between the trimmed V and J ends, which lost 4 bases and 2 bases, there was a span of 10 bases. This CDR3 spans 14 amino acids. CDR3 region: CASSPRTAYNEQFF. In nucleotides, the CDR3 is TGTGCCAGCAGCCCCCGGACAGCCTACAATGAGCAGTTCTTC. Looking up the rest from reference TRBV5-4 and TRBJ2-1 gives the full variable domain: ETGVTQSPTHLIKTRGQQVTLRCSSQSGHNTVSWYQQALGQGPQFIFQYYREEENGRGNFPPRFSGLQFPNYSSELNVNALELDDSALYLCASSPRTAYNEQFFGPGTRLTVL.

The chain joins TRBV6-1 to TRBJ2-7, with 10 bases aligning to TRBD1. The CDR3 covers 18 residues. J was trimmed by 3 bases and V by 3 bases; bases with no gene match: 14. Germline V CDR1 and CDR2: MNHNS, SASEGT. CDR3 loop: CASSDAGTRDRGGYEQYF. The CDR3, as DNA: TGTGCCAGCAGTGACGCTGGGACGCGGGACAGGGGAGGCTACGAGCAGTACTTC.

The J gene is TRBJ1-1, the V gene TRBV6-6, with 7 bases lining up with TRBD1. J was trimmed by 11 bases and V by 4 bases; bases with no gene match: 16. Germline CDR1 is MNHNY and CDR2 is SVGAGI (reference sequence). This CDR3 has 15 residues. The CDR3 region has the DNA TGTGCCAGCAGTTTGACGACAGGGCCAAATGGCGGTGCTTTCTTT. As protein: CASSLTTGPNGGAFF.

The CDR3 DNA follows: TGTGCCAGCTCACCTTCACAGGGAAGTGAGAAACTGTTTTTT. It translates to CASSPSQGSEKLFF. The chain carries TRBV18 and TRBJ1-4; tentatively, D is TRBD1 (6 bases). The germline CDR1 and CDR2 sequences are KGHSH and LQKENI. V was shortened by 3 bases and J by 11 bases, with 16 bases between the two germline ends. CDR3 length equals 14 residues.

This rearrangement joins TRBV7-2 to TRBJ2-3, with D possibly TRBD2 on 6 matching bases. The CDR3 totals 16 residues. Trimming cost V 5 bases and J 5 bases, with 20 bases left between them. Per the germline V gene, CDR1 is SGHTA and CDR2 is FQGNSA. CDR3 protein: CASSGSMASAQDTQYF. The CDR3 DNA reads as TGTGCCAGCAGCGGTAGTATGGCTAGCGCTCAAGATACGCAGTATTTT.

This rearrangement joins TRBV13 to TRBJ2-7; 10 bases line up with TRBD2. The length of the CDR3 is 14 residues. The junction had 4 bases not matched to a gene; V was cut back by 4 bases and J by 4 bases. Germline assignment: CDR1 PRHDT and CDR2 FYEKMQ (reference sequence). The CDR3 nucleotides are TGTGCCAGCAGCTCTGGGACTAGCGCTTACGAGCAGTACTTC. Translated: CASSSGTSAYEQYF.

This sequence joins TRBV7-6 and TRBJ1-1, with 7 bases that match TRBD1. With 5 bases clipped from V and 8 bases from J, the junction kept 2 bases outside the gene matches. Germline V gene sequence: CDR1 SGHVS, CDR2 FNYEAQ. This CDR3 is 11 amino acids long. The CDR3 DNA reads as TGTGCCAGCAGCGCGGGACAGGAAGCTTTCTTT. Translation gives CASSAGQEAFF. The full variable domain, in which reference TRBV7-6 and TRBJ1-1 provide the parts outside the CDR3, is GAGVSQSPRYKVTKRGQDVALRCDPISGHVSLYWYRQALGQGPEFLTYFNYEAQQDKSGLPNDRFSAERPEGSISTLTIQRTEQRDSAMYRCASSAGQEAFFGQGTRLTVV.

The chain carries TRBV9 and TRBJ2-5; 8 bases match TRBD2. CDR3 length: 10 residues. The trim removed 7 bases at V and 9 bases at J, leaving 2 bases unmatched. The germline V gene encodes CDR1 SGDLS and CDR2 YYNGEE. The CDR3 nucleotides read TGTGCCAGCGGGCGGGGGGCCCAGTACTTC. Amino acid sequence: CASGRGAQYF.

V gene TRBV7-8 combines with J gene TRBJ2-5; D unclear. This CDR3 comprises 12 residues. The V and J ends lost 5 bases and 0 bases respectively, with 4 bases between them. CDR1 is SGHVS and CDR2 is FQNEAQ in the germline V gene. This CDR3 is CASSRYQETQYF. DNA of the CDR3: TGTGCCAGCAGCCGGTACCAAGAGACCCAGTACTTC.